This TCR beta chain is drawn from a study of blood T cell repertoires in COVID-19. The germline V gene encodes CDR1 LNHDA and CDR2 SQIVND (reference sequence). The V and J ends lost 3 bases and 3 bases, in that order; junction bases with no gene match: 2. The CDR3 is 14 residues long. Some clones are missing from TCRdb's copy, which holds only in-frame ones; the method was immunoSEQ multiplex PCR. The table includes 150,000 to 200,000 clones, 82% detected once. The gene calls are TRBV19 and TRBJ1-5; 7 bases map to TRBD1. The sequence was obtained from a woman aged 55-70 years with COVID-19, enrolled during active disease. Sequences were obtained from peripheral blood. DNA of the CDR3: TGTGCCAGTAGTATGGGACAGTACAATCAGCCCCAGCATTTT. This encodes CASSMGQYNQPQHF. Complete variable domain (other parts from reference TRBV19 and TRBJ1-5): DGGITQSPKYLFRKEGQNVTLSCEQNLNHDAMYWYRQDPGQGLRLIYYSQIVNDFQKGDIAEGYSVSREKKESFPLTVTSAQKNPTAFYLCASSMGQYNQPQHFGDGTRLSIL.